The source of this T cell receptor (beta chain) is a study of shared clonotypes between healthy human individuals. Sequencing was performed with immunoSEQ multiplex PCR; in TCRdb, only in-frame clones are kept and a portion is missing. Among a few hundred thousand clones listed, more than 95% were seen once. The CDR3 has 12 amino acids. Trimming took 1 base from V and 5 from J, leaving 4 bases between them. CDR1 and CDR2 from the germline V gene are WSHSY and SAAADI. From CD4+ cells came CD45RA+ naive and CD45RA-negative memory subsets. Specimen: naive CD4+ T cells sorted from blood. Noted subset: CD45RA+ positively selected. The TCR sequence derives from a woman in her 30s in good health. The rearrangement uses TRBV10-2 and TRBJ2-3; D is uncertain. The CDR3: CASSEYVDTQYF. As DNA, the CDR3 is TGCGCCAGCAGTGAGTACGTAGATACGCAGTATTTT.